This passage covers 25 T cell receptor beta chains from one sample sequenced in a study of OX40 agonist ivuxolimab in advanced cancers. The protocol was immunoSEQ multiplex PCR, while the TCRdb copy is restricted to in-frame clones and leaves out a portion. This sample has 50,000 to 65,000 clones, with approximately 83% found just once. The source was CD4+ or CD8+ T cells sorted from blood, collected in a trial of the OX40 agonist ivuxolimab. These receptors were collected from an adult with an advanced solid tumor such as melanoma, head and neck, liver or kidney cancer.

This chain joins TRBV27 and TRBJ2-3, with TRBD2 as a possible D gene (5 bases). This CDR3 has 13 amino acids. CDR1 and CDR2 (germline): MNHEY, SMNVEV (reference sequence). V was trimmed by 4 bases and J by 5 bases, leaving 10 bases between them. In nucleotides, the CDR3 is TGTGCCAGCAGTTCCCTCGGAGGAGATACGCAGTATTTT. Protein: CASSSLGGDTQYF.

This clone came up a few times. DNA of the CDR3: TGTGCCAGCAGTCCCCCGGGACAGGGGGGAACCGGGGAGCTGTTTTTT. It codes for CASSPPGQGGTGELFF. The rearrangement links TRBV2 to TRBJ2-2; TRBD1 matches at 11 bases. CDR1 is SNHLY and CDR2 is FYNNEI in the germline V gene. The V and J ends lost 5 bases and 5 bases, in that order; junction bases with no gene match: 7. CDR3 length: 16 residues.

The chain joins TRBV7-3 to TRBJ2-7, with D maybe TRBD1 (5 bases). Germline V lookup: CDR1 SGHTA, CDR2 FQGTGA. V was clipped by 3 bases and J by 1 base, with 10 bases between them. This CDR3 contains 14 residues. In DNA form, the CDR3 reads TGTGCCAGCAGCTTGCAGGGTGGGTCCTACGAGCAGTACTTC. Translating it yields CASSLQGGSYEQYF.

As DNA, the CDR3 is TGCAGCGTTAACAGGGTCCTGAACACTGAAGCTTTCTTT. As protein: CSVNRVLNTEAFF. The chain joins TRBV29-1 to TRBJ1-1; a possible D gene is TRBD1 (6 bases). V was shortened by 5 bases and J by 0 bases, with 10 bases between the two germline ends. Germline V CDR1 and CDR2: SQVTM, ANQGSEA. The CDR3 sequence is 13 residues long.

This clone was observed a handful of times. The chain couples TRBV7-8 to TRBJ1-1; D remains unclear. The CDR3 contains 15 residues. The germline V gene encodes CDR1 SGHVS and CDR2 FQNEAQ. Deletions cut 5 bases from V and 4 bases from J, with 17 bases between. CDR3: CASSPPGSGATEAFF. The CDR3 DNA sequence: TGTGCCAGCAGCCCCCCGGGGAGTGGAGCCACTGAAGCTTTCTTT.

This clone was seen a handful of times. V usage is TRBV7-9 and J usage is TRBJ2-1, with 8 nucleotides matching TRBD2. CDR1 is SEHNR, CDR2 FQNEAQ, per germline (reference sequence). Trimming removed 3 bases from V and 6 bases from J; junction bases left unmatched: 7. CDR3 length: 15 residues. CDR3 bases: TGTGCCAGCAGCTTCCGCCTAGCGGGCCTCAATGAGCAGTTCTTC. It codes for CASSFRLAGLNEQFF.

The chain combines TRBV10-3 with TRBJ2-7, with 9 positions matching TRBD1. The J segment lost 6 bases and the V segment lost 5 bases, leaving 2 bases of the junction unmatched. There are 12 residues in the CDR3. Germline V CDR1 and CDR2: ENHRY, SYGVKD. The CDR3 reads CAISPTGGEQYF. The CDR3, as DNA: TGTGCCATCAGTCCGACAGGGGGCGAGCAGTACTTC.

This chain uses TRBV18 with TRBJ1-1; D ambiguous. This CDR3 region has 14 residues. Germline CDR1 is KGHSH and CDR2 is LQKENI. V shed 1 base and J shed 1 base, with 7 bases lying between them. For the CDR3, the DNA is TGTGCCAGCTCACCACAGGATACGAACACTGAAGCTTTCTTT. Translating it yields CASSPQDTNTEAFF. The whole variable domain, filled in from reference TRBV18 and TRBJ1-1, reads NAGVMQNPRHLVRRRGQEARLRCSPMKGHSHVYWYRQLPEEGLKFMVYLQKENIIDESGMPKERFSAEFPKEGPSILRIQQVVRGDSAAYFCASSPQDTNTEAFFGQGTRLTVV.

The CDR3 DNA reads TGTGCCAGCAGCCCGACCTCCTACGAGCAGTACTTC. Protein product: CASSPTSYEQYF. The V gene is TRBV14, the J gene TRBJ2-7; D is unclear. Germline-derived CDR1 and CDR2 are SGHDN and FVKESK. Trimming left V 4 bases short and J 0 bases short, with 4 bases between. The CDR3 extends over 12 amino acids. The whole variable domain, filled in from reference TRBV14 and TRBJ2-7, reads EAGVTQFPSHSVIEKGQTVTLRCDPISGHDNLYWYRRVMGKEIKFLLHFVKESKQDESGMPNNRFLAERTGGTYSTLKVQPAELEDSGVYFCASSPTSYEQYFGPGTRLTVT.

This chain connects TRBV5-6 to TRBJ1-1, with unresolved D. Germline CDR1 SGHDT, CDR2 YYEEEE. The CDR3 extends over 14 amino acids. V shed 2 bases and J shed 5 bases, with 13 bases lying between them. In nucleotides, the CDR3 is TGTGCCAGCAGCTTCGGGGTTACGATGACTGAAGCTTTCTTT. Amino acids: CASSFGVTMTEAFF.

V gene TRBV5-4 combines with J gene TRBJ1-1, with no clear D. Germline V gives CDR1 SGHNT, CDR2 YYREEE (reference sequence). Trimming removed 7 bases from V and 5 bases from J, with 15 bases in between. The CDR3 extends over 13 amino acids. The CDR3 loop is CASLSGGRTEAFF. DNA for the CDR3: TGTGCCAGCCTCTCGGGAGGGCGAACTGAAGCTTTCTTT.

The genes are TRBV6-5 and TRBJ2-7, with 8 bases fitting TRBD2. The junction had 0 bases not matched to a gene; V was cut back by 2 bases and J by 0 bases. Germline V gene data show CDR1 as MNHEY and CDR2 as SVGAGI. The CDR3 runs 14 residues. In DNA form, the CDR3 reads TGTGCCAGCAGTTACGGGACTAGCTCCTACGAGCAGTACTTC. It translates to CASSYGTSSYEQYF.

This clone has a handful of counts. The gene calls are TRBV19 and TRBJ1-5; a possible D gene is TRBD1 (6 bases). V gave up 5 bases and J gave up 7 bases, with 15 bases separating them. The CDR3 is 14 residues long. The germline V gene has CDR1 LNHDA and CDR2 SQIVND (reference sequence). The chain's CDR3 is CASSPTGTSQPQHF. The CDR3 coding sequence is TGTGCCAGTAGTCCCACAGGGACAAGCCAGCCCCAGCATTTT.

This chain connects TRBV6-6 to TRBJ1-2; D may be TRBD1 (5 bases). V lost 5 bases and J lost 6, with 22 bases in between. Per the germline V gene, CDR1 is MNHNY and CDR2 is SVGAGI (reference sequence). CDR3 length equals 16 residues. CDR3 residues: CASSLGTGTKRDGYTF. The CDR3 DNA reads as TGTGCCAGCAGTCTCGGGACGGGAACTAAACGGGATGGCTACACCTTC.

Regarding this clone: The same CDR3 arises from other DNA sequences in this sample as well. V gene TRBV5-4 combines with J gene TRBJ2-3; D not resolved. Germline loops: CDR1 SGHNT, CDR2 YYREEE (reference sequence). The CDR3 runs 14 residues. Deletions cut 1 base from V and 1 base from J, with 7 bases between. CDR3 in DNA: TGTGCCAGCAGCTTGCGGCAGGGCACAGATACGCAGTATTTT. Protein product: CASSLRQGTDTQYF.

The J gene is TRBJ2-5, the V gene TRBV19; the D gene is possibly TRBD1 (5 bases). Germline lookup yields CDR1 LNHDA and CDR2 SQIVND (reference sequence). The CDR3 runs 13 residues. Trimming stripped 7 bases from V and 0 bases from J, with 9 bases between. CDR3 residues: CASTQGHQETQYF. The CDR3 nucleotides are TGTGCCAGTACTCAGGGCCACCAAGAGACCCAGTACTTC. The full variable domain, with the rest looked up from reference TRBV19 and TRBJ2-5, is DGGITQSPKYLFRKEGQNVTLSCEQNLNHDAMYWYRQDPGQGLRLIYYSQIVNDFQKGDIAEGYSVSREKKESFPLTVTSAQKNPTAFYLCASTQGHQETQYFGPGTRLLVL.

The J gene is TRBJ1-5, the V gene TRBV7-2; a possible D gene is TRBD1 (5 bases). Trimming cost V 0 bases and J 5 bases, with 11 bases left between them. From germline, CDR1 is SGHTA and CDR2 FQGNSA. This CDR3 spans 15 amino acids. CDR3 loop: CASSLATGTYQPQHF. The CDR3, as DNA: TGTGCCAGCAGCTTAGCGACCGGGACCTATCAGCCCCAGCATTTT. Variable domain in full (rest from reference TRBV7-2 and TRBJ1-5): GAGVSQSPSNKVTEKGKDVELRCDPISGHTALYWYRQSLGQGLEFLIYFQGNSAPDKSGLPSDRFSAERTGGSVSTLTIQRTQQEDSAVYLCASSLATGTYQPQHFGDGTRLSIL.

The rearrangement links TRBV7-9 to TRBJ2-7; 8 bases map to TRBD1. V was pared by 1 base and J by 5 bases, with 4 bases of the junction left unmatched. Germline values: CDR1 SEHNR, CDR2 FQNEAQ (reference sequence). This CDR3 is 14 amino acids long. CDR3 in DNA: TGTGCCAGCAGCTTAGTACAGGGGGGTGACGAGCAGTACTTC. Residues: CASSLVQGGDEQYF. The entire variable domain, with the rest obtained from reference TRBV7-9 and TRBJ2-7, is as follows: DTGVSQNPRHKITKRGQNVTFRCDPISEHNRLYWYRQTLGQGPEFLTYFQNEAQLEKSRLLSDRFSAERPKGSFSTLEIQRTEQGDSAMYLCASSLVQGGDEQYFGPGTRLTVT.

The rearrangement uses TRBV7-3 and TRBJ2-1; 7 bases match TRBD1. This CDR3 has 13 amino acids. Germline trimming cut 5 bases from V and 8 bases from J; bases unmatched to any gene: 6. From germline, CDR1 is SGHTA and CDR2 FQGTGA. The CDR3 spells CASSPGTVDEQFF. For the CDR3, the DNA is TGTGCCAGCAGCCCCGGGACAGTGGATGAGCAGTTCTTC.

This clone was seen more than once but under ten times. The chain employs TRBV2 and TRBJ2-5; D may match TRBD1 or TRBD2 (5 bases each). Germline V lookup: CDR1 SNHLY, CDR2 FYNNEI. The CDR3 is 15 amino acids. Trimming cost V 7 bases and J 5 bases, with 20 bases left between them. CDR3 in amino acids: CASIRVGGGRETQYF. As DNA, the CDR3 is TGTGCCAGCATCAGGGTTGGAGGAGGTCGGGAGACCCAGTACTTC.

CDR3 residues: CASSDWGLPQETQYF. CDR3 bases: TGTGCCAGCAGTGACTGGGGACTACCTCAAGAGACCCAGTACTTC. The chain employs TRBV2 and TRBJ2-5, with 7 bases identical to TRBD2. CDR3 length: 15 amino acids. Germline assignment: CDR1 SNHLY and CDR2 FYNNEI. V shed 3 bases and J 2 bases; nucleotides not matched to a gene: 6.

J is TRBJ2-5 and V is TRBV2, with 9 bases aligning to TRBD1. The V and J ends lost 6 bases and 0 bases, in that order; junction bases with no gene match: 14. Germline loops: CDR1 SNHLY, CDR2 FYNNEI. The CDR3 sequence is 18 residues long. CDR3 sequence (DNA): TGTGCCAGCAGCCCCGCCCCGGGACAGGGAAAGTACCAAGAGACCCAGTACTTC. Residues: CASSPAPGQGKYQETQYF.

This sequence joins TRBV7-8 and TRBJ2-1; maybe TRBD2 (7 bases). The V gene lost 4 bases and the J gene lost 5 bases, with 18 bases spanning the gap. Germline V CDR1 and CDR2: SGHVS, FQNEAQ. This CDR3 region has 16 residues. Here the CDR3 reads CASSSHRGRENNEQFF. As DNA, the CDR3 is TGTGCCAGCAGCTCCCATAGGGGGAGGGAGAACAATGAGCAGTTCTTC.

The chain has TRBV15 and TRBJ1-4, with D possibly matching TRBD1 (6 bases). The germline gives CDR1 LNHNV, CDR2 YYDKDF (reference sequence). The germline V and J ends were trimmed by 3 bases and 4 bases, with 15 bases remaining between them. The CDR3 contains 16 residues. As DNA, the CDR3 is TGTGCCACCAGCAGGGACAGTCGTGGGTATAATGAAAAACTGTTTTTT. Translation gives CATSRDSRGYNEKLFF.

The chain links TRBV18 to TRBJ1-1; tentatively, D is TRBD1 (5 bases). Between the trimmed V and J ends, which lost 6 bases and 0 bases, there was a span of 8 bases. The CDR3 consists of 13 residues. Germline values: CDR1 KGHSH, CDR2 LQKENI. The DNA of the CDR3 is TGTGCCAGCTCCGGGGCAATGAACACTGAAGCTTTCTTT. It yields the protein CASSGAMNTEAFF.